This T cell receptor beta chain was sequenced for a study of blood T cell repertoires in COVID-19 (TCRdb year 2020). Regarding the study in general: Collaborator samples came from the United States, Italy and Spain and covered acute and convalescent phases of COVID-19. The material from the prospective study consisted of cDNA or gDNA derived from T cells, B-cell-depleted T cells, or PBMCs. A freely available public database, intended as a resource for researchers studying the immune response to SARS-CoV-2, is where the repertoires were released. Deeply sampled blood TCRbeta repertoires from subjects exposed to, actively infected with, or recovered from COVID-19 were included in the dataset. Samples came from the ongoing ImmuneRACE study (first 160 participants) plus 1,254 subjects from 6 global collaborators. The sample metadata nearly always contained a de-identified subject ID, COVID-19 status, age in years and sex. Where available, HLA class I and class II types were obtained from metadata supplied by the sample provider rather than from assay-based typing. Broader findings and caveats from the paper: Clinical and demographic metadata were provided uncurated, with the amount varying by source and participant.

The immunoSEQ Assay, a bias-controlled multiplex PCR, was used to amplify TCRbeta CDR3 regions from genomic DNA. The source study handled its data this way. The number of nucleated cells in each sample was estimated from the amplification of reference gene primers within the assay. Sequence reads were collapsed and filtered to measure the absolute abundance of every unique TCRbeta CDR3 rearrangement. For each sample, productive Simpson clonality was calculated as the square root of Simpson's diversity index across productive rearrangements. Held by TCRdb, this immuneACCESS table contains in-frame sequences only and omits some clones. Under half of the omission traces to an unresolved V gene where checked; the cause of the rest is unknown. The D gene and trimming were derived from the DNA, and the V and J assignments and clone size from that table. The sample table contains about 260,000 clones; only one count was recorded for 80% to 90% of them. 2.5% to 3.5% of the sample belongs to the ten largest clones.

Enrolling through a virtual design, the prospective study's participants ranged in age from roughly 18 to 95 years and lived across about two dozen United States geographic areas. In the prospective study, participants were assigned to cohorts based on the clinical history participants reported in a screening survey and a study questionnaire. Exposed participants were defined as having been in contact with someone with a PCR-confirmed or clinician-diagnosed COVID-19 case within 2 weeks of study entry. In the prospective study, whole blood, serum and a nasopharyngeal or oropharyngeal swab were collected from each participant by mobile phlebotomists. Prospective study participants could optionally give additional blood draws and questionnaires over a roughly 2-month period. Before DNA extraction, blood samples from the prospective study were shipped at room temperature or frozen. Points on this clone: Its specific antigen is unknown. Base quality data are lacking; no much larger clone is found one base away.

This TCR came from a woman aged 40 to 55 who had been exposed to COVID-19. Sample: PBMCs or T cells enriched from blood (not recorded which).

This receptor has the CDR3 CALGAGRGLHEQYF. The base sequence is TGTGCCCTTGGGGCAGGGAGGGGTCTCCACGAGCAGTACTTC. This chain joins TRBV28 to TRBJ2-7, with 7 bases in between that match TRBD2. V is cut back by 11 bases and J by 5 bases, with 15 bases in the junction unmatched. The germline V gene provides CDR1 MDHEN and CDR2 SYDVKM. Taken from cysteine to phenylalanine, the CDR3 has 14 residues. Solely the CDR3 DNA is kept, with 42 bases framed from the first base.